The sequence of this TCR beta chain was determined in a study of a mutant IDH1 vaccine in newly diagnosed glioma (dated by TCRdb to the early 2020s). Looking at the study overall: Patients were given eight vaccinations, in weeks 1, 3, 5, 7, 11, 15, 19 and 23, which matched visits V03 through V10. Prior to enrollment, standard therapy consisting of radiotherapy alone, temozolomide alone, or radiochemotherapy with temozolomide had been administered to patients, with the combination being received by most patients. Vaccination began 4-6 weeks after radiotherapy alone, or alongside temozolomide cycles in the chemotherapy-containing groups. Peripheral blood samples were drawn at six visits, namely V03 (baseline), V05, V07, V10, V12 and V13. For exploratory analyses, some 24 treated patients had longitudinal TCRB deep sequencing done wherever samples were available. Of the approximately 35 treated patients, about 62% were male and approximately 38% were female, and the mean age was approximately 39 years.

The time point label on this specimen signifies: week 11, during vaccination. A 20-mer mutant IDH1 peptide at 300 micrograms in Montanide made up each vaccine dose, which was injected subcutaneously together with topical imiquimod. The donors had newly diagnosed IDH1-mutant astrocytomas of WHO grade 3 or 4 that showed loss of nuclear ATRX. The samples were drawn from NOA16, a multicentre, single-arm, open-label phase I trial in Germany that tested a mutant IDH1 peptide vaccine in humans for the first time. The DNeasy Blood and Tissue Kit was used to extract genomic DNA from EDTA blood for TCRB sequencing. Of note for this clone: Its antigen specificity is not known. No quality values exist for individual bases; no much larger clone is one base distant.

The V end gives up 0 bases and the J end 5 bases, leaving 5 bases in the junction not matched to a gene. The CDR1 and CDR2 encoded by the germline V gene are MDHEN and SYDVKM. Its CDR3 holds 17 amino acids, cysteine through phenylalanine. Here the CDR3 DNA is all that survives: 51 bases in frame from base 1. Receptor amplification or capture employed the immunoSEQ multiplex PCR assay. The hsTCRB Kit was used according to the manufacturer's protocol to amplify rearranged TCR beta chain sequences. An Illumina MiSeq was used to sequence the TCRB libraries. The authors' pipeline ran thus. The kit vendor's proprietary platform handled demultiplexing, trimming and gene mapping. Entries here come from immuneACCESS through TCRdb and include only in-frame sequences with V and J called. Some clones fail to appear in such tables; in the studies checked, an unresolved V gene covers under half of the shortfall, and the cause of the remainder is unknown. V and J calls and clone size are given by that table; D and trimming were obtained from the DNA. The sample table holds 57,000 or so clones, of which less than 85% were seen once. The leading ten clones occupy around 3.5% of the sample.

Study-wide conclusions, independent of this receptor: The authors noted that analyses of patient blood samples could not be reproduced because of sample limitations. Immune responses induced by the vaccine were seen in over 90% of patients across multiple MHC alleles. Availability determined which PBMC samples were chosen for TCRB deep sequencing. Pseudoprogression seemed to be unrelated to changes in the top peripheral T cell clonotypes found by TCRB sequencing.

The sample consisted of PBMCs, taken from a glioma patient whose treatment included an IDH1 peptide vaccine. The sequence came from a man aged 30 to 39 with glioma. The chain is made from TRBV28 and TRBJ2-1, with 12 middle bases fitting TRBD2. The CDR3 in this case is CASSLWTSGSIDNEQFF. The DNA reads as follows: TGTGCCAGCAGTTTATGGACTAGCGGGAGTATTGACAATGAGCAGTTCTTC.